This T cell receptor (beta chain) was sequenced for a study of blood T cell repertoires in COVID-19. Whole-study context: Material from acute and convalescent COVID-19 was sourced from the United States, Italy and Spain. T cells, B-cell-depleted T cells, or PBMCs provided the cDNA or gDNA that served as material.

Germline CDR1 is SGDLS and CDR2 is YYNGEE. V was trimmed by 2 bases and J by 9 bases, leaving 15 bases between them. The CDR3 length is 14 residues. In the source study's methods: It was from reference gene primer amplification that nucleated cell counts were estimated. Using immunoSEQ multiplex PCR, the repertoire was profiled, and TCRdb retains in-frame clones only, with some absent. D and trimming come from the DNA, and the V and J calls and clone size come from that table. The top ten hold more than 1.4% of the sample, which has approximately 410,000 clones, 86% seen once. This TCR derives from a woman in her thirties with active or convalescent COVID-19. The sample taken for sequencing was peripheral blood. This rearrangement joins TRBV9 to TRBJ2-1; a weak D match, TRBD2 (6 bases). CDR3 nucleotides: TGTGCCAGCAGCGTTCAAATGGGGGGAGCTGAGCAGTTCTTC. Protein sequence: CASSVQMGGAEQFF.